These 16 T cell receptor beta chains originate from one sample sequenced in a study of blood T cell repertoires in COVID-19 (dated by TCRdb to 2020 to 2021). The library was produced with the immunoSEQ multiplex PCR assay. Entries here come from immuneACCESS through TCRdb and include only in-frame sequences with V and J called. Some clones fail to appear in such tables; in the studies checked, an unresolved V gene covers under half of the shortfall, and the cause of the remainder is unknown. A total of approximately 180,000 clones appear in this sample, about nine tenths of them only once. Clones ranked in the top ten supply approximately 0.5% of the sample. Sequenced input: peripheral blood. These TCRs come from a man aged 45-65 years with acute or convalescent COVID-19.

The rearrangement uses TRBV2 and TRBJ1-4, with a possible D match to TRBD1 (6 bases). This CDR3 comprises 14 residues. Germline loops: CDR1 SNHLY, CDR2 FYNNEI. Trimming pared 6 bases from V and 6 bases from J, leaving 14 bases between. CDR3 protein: CASSRTVGDEKLFF. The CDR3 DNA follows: TGTGCCAGCAGCCGGACAGTGGGGGATGAAAAACTGTTTTTT. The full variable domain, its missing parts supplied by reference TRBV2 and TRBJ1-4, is EPEVTQTPSHQVTQMGQEVILRCVPISNHLYFYWYRQILGQKVEFLVSFYNNEISEKSEIFDDQFSVERPDGSNFTLKIRSTKLEDSAMYFCASSRTVGDEKLFFGSGTQLSVL.

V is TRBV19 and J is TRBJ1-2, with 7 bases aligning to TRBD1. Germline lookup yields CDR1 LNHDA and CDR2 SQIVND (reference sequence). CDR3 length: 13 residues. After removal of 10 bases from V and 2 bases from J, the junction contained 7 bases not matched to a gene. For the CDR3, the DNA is TGTGCCACCTCACGGGGACAGAACTATGGCTACACCTTC. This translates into CATSRGQNYGYTF.

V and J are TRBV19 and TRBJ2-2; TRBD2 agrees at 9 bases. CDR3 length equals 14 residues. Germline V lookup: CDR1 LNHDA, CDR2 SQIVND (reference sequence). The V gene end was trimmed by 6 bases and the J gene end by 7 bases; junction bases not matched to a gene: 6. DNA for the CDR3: TGTGCCAGTAGCAAGCGGGAGGACGTCGGGGAGCTGTTTTTT. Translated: CASSKREDVGELFF.

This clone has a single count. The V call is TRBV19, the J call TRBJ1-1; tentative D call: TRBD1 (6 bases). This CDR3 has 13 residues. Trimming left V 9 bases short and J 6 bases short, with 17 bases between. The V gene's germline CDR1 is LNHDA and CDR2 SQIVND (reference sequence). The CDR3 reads CASNHRVTAEAFF. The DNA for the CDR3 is TGTGCCAGCAACCACAGGGTGACGGCTGAAGCTTTCTTT.

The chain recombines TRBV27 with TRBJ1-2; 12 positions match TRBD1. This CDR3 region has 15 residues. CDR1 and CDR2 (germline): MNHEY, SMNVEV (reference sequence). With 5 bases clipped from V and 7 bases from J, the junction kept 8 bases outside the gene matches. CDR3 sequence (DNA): TGTGCCAGCAGTCCTCCGGGACAGGGGGCGAGTGGCTACACCTTC. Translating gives CASSPPGQGASGYTF.

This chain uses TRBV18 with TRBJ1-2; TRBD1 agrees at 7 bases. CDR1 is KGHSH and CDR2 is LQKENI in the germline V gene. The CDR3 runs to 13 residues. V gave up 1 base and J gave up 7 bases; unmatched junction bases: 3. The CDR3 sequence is CASSPLQGGGYTF. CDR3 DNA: TGTGCCAGCTCACCACTGCAGGGGGGTGGCTACACCTTC.

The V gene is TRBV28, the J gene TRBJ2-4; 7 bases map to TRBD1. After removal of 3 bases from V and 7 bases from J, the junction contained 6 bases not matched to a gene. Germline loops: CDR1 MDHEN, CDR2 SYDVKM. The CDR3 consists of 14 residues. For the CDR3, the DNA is TGTGCCAGCAGTTTGGGGGACAGATACAACATTCAGTACTTC. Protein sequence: CASSLGDRYNIQYF.

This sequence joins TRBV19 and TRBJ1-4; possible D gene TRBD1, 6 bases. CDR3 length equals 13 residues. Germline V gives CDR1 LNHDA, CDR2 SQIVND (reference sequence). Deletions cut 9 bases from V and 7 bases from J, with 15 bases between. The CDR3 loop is CASSRGVGEKLFF. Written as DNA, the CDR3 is TGTGCCAGCAGCAGGGGCGTTGGTGAAAAACTGTTTTTT.

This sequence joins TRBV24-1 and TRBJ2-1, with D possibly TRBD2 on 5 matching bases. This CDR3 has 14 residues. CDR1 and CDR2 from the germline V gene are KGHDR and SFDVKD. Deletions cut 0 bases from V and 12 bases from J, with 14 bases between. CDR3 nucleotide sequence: TGTGCCACCAGTGATTTGCTTCCGAGGAGCGGGCAGTTCTTC. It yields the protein CATSDLLPRSGQFF.

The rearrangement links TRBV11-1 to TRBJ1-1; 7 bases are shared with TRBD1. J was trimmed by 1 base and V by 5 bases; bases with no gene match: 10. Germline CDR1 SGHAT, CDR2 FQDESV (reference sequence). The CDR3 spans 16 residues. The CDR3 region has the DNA TGTGCCAGCAGCACTGGACAGGCTATATCGAACACTGAAGCTTTCTTT. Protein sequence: CASSTGQAISNTEAFF. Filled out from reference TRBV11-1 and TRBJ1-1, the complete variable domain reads EAEVAQSPRYKITEKSQAVAFWCDPISGHATLYWYRQILGQGPELLVQFQDESVVDDSQLPKDRFSAERLKGVDSTLKIQPAELGDSAMYLCASSTGQAISNTEAFFGQGTRLTVV.

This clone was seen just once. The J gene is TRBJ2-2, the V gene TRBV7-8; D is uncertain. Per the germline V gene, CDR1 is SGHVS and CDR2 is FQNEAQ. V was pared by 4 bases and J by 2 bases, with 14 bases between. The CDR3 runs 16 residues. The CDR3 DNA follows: TGTGCCAGCAGCTCCCATATGAGAGGAAACACCGGGGAGCTGTTTTTT. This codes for CASSSHMRGNTGELFF.

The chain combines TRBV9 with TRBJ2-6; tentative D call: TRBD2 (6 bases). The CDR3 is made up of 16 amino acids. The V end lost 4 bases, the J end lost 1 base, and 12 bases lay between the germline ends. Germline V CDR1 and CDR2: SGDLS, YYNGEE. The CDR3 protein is CASSSRGVSGANVLTF. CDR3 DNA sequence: TGTGCCAGCAGCTCCCGCGGGGTTTCTGGGGCCAACGTCCTGACTTTC.

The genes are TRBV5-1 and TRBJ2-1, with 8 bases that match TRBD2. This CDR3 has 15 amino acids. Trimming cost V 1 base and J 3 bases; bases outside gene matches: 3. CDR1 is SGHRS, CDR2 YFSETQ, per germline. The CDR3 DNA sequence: TGCGCCAGCAGCTTGTCTGGGACTAGCTACAATGAGCAGTTCTTC. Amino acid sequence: CASSLSGTSYNEQFF.

The CDR3 reads CASSSGQFGQPQHF. The DNA of the CDR3 is TGTGCCAGCAGTTCAGGACAGTTCGGGCAGCCCCAGCATTTT. The genes are TRBV6-2 or TRBV6-3 and TRBJ1-5; the D gene is possibly TRBD1 (6 bases). Germline values: CDR1 MNHEY, CDR2 SVGEGT. The CDR3 runs 14 residues. The ends were cut back, 4 bases at V and 7 bases at J, with 14 bases in the middle.

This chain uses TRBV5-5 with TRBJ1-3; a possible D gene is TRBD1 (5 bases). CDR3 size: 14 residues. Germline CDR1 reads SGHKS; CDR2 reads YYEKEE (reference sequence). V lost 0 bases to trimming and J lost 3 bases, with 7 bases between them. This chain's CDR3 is CASSLVGVGNTIYF. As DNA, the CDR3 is TGTGCCAGCAGCTTGGTAGGGGTTGGAAACACCATATATTTT.

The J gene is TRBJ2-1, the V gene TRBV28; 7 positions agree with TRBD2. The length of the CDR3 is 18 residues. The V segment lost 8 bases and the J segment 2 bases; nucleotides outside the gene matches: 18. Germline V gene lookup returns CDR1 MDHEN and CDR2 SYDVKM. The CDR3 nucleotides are TGTGCCAGCGGACTTACTAGCGCGGGGGTTCGGGCCTACAATGAGCAGTTCTTC. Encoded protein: CASGLTSAGVRAYNEQFF.